Listed below are T cell receptor beta chains from one sample, sequenced in a study of blood T cell repertoires in COVID-19. Generated by immunoSEQ multiplex PCR, the TCRdb table keeps only in-frame clones and is missing some. The table includes under 450,000 clones, 65% to 90% detected once. Sequences were obtained from peripheral blood. These receptor sequences come from a woman in her sixties or seventies with COVID-19, enrolled during active disease. Both conserved end residues are part of each CDR3. A D gene is named only where the DNA matches it firmly. Clone size is not always given. Where it is, it says once, few, many or a class for expanded clones.

TRBV5-1	TRBD1	15	many	TRBJ1-4	CASSLQDRVNEKLFF	TGCGCCAGCAGCTTGCAGGACAGGGTTAATGAAAAACTGTTTTTT
TRBV27	TRBD1	14	NA	TRBJ2-1	CASKRTGVGNEQFF	TGTGCCAGTAAACGGACAGGGGTAGGCAATGAGCAGTTCTTC
TRBV3-1/TRBV3-2	TRBD1	18	NA	TRBJ2-4	CASSQLQGRGLAKNIQYF	TGTGCCAGCAGCCAACTACAGGGTAGGGGGCTAGCCAAAAACATTCAGTACTTC
TRBV27	NA	13	few	TRBJ2-1	CASSLMGPDEQFF	TGTGCCAGCAGTTTAATGGGGCCCGATGAGCAGTTCTTC
TRBV19	NA	16	NA	TRBJ2-7	CASSTVWGVRAYEQYF	TGTGCCAGTAGTACGGTCTGGGGAGTACGGGCCTACGAGCAGTACTTC
TRBV5-1	NA	13	NA	TRBJ1-2	CASSTGQWDGYTF	TGCGCCAGCAGCACTGGACAGTGGGATGGCTACACCTTC
TRBV6-6	TRBD2	14	few	TRBJ2-7	CASRGGTSGGPQYF	TGTGCCAGCAGGGGCGGGACTAGCGGGGGACCGCAGTACTTC
TRBV24-1	NA	13	NA	TRBJ1-1	CATRDSMNTEAFF	TGTGCCACAAGAGACAGCATGAACACTGAAGCTTTCTTT
TRBV7-9	TRBD2	16	once	TRBJ2-3	CASSTGLAGSTDTQCF	TGTGCCAGCAGCACGGGACTAGCGGGGAGCACAGATACGCAGTGTTTT
TRBV6-2/TRBV6-3	TRBD2	18	once	TRBJ2-3	CASSYIAGVMLSTDTQYF	TGTGCCAGCAGTTATATAGCGGGGGTAATGTTAAGCACAGATACGCAGTATTTT
TRBV19	TRBD1	15	NA	TRBJ2-2	CASSAPGTETGELFF	TGTGCCAGTAGTGCCCCCGGGACAGAGACCGGGGAGCTGTTTTTT
TRBV2	TRBD2	15	NA	TRBJ2-2	CASTTTSGDSGELFF	TGTGCCAGCACGACGACTAGCGGGGATTCCGGGGAGCTGTTTTTT
TRBV18	NA	14	NA	TRBJ2-3	CATGGTSGTDTQYF	TGTGCCACAGGGGGGACCTCTGGGACAGATACGCAGTATTTT
TRBV25-1	NA	13	NA	TRBJ1-2	CASSDRGREGYTF	TGTGCCAGCAGTGACAGGGGCAGGGAAGGCTACACCTTC
TRBV6-6	NA	15	NA	TRBJ1-2	CASSRGVGANYGYTF	TGTGCCAGCAGTAGGGGCGTAGGGGCTAACTATGGCTACACCTTC
TRBV18	TRBD1	14	NA	TRBJ1-4	CASSSRTGGEKLFF	TGTGCCAGCTCATCAAGGACAGGGGGAGAAAAACTGTTTTTT
TRBV25-1	TRBD1	16	NA	TRBJ2-2	CASSSLGTGDTGELFF	TGTGCCAGCAGTTCTCTCGGGACAGGGGACACCGGGGAGCTGTTTTTT
TRBV7-9	TRBD2	16	NA	TRBJ2-3	CASSFLLAGPTDTQYF	TGTGCCAGCAGCTTTCTCTTAGCGGGGCCCACAGATACGCAGTATTTT
TRBV18	TRBD2	16	few	TRBJ2-1	CASSPPGLAGGHEQFF	TGTGCCAGCTCACCACCGGGACTAGCCGGGGGCCATGAGCAGTTCTTC
TRBV27	NA	13	NA	TRBJ2-5	CASSRGGFETQYF	TGTGCCAGCAGCAGAGGGGGTTTTGAGACCCAGTACTTC
TRBV4-3	TRBD1	17	NA	TRBJ1-1	CASSQSRQGAMNTEAFF	TGCGCCAGCAGCCAAAGCCGACAGGGGGCAATGAACACTGAAGCTTTCTTT
TRBV5-1	TRBD1	16	few	TRBJ2-7	CASSLSAGQGFYEQYF	TGCGCCAGCAGCTTGTCTGCGGGACAGGGGTTCTACGAGCAGTACTTC
TRBV19	NA	16	NA	TRBJ1-4	CASSIGDYLMDEKLFF	TGTGCCAGTAGTATAGGTGACTACCTGATGGATGAAAAACTGTTTTTT
TRBV4-1	TRBD2	18	once	TRBJ2-5	CASSRFGAGGPYGETQYF	TGCGCCAGCAGCCGGTTCGGCGCGGGGGGGCCATACGGAGAGACCCAGTACTTC
TRBV2	NA	11	medium-sized	TRBJ2-3	CASRVEDTQYF	TGTGCCAGCAGGGTAGAAGATACGCAGTATTTT
TRBV2	TRBD1	15	NA	TRBJ1-1	CASSPGTGAWVEAFF	TGTGCCAGCAGCCCCGGGACAGGAGCTTGGGTTGAAGCTTTCTTT
TRBV19	TRBD2	18	NA	TRBJ2-3	CASSIFGSGGYTTDTQYF	TGTGCCAGTAGTATATTCGGTAGCGGGGGGTATACCACAGATACGCAGTATTTT
TRBV7-2	NA	15	NA	TRBJ2-7	CASSLVGVTGYEQYF	TGTGCCAGCAGCTTAGTTGGGGTGACAGGATACGAGCAGTACTTC
TRBV18	NA	16	NA	TRBJ1-2	CASSPGGREGSYGYTF	TGTGCCAGCTCACCAGGCGGTAGGGAGGGTAGCTATGGCTACACCTTC
TRBV9	TRBD2	15	NA	TRBJ2-3	CASRVSGGDTDTQYF	TGTGCCAGCAGGGTTAGCGGGGGGGACACAGATACGCAGTATTTT
TRBV5-6	NA	13	NA	TRBJ1-2	CASSLGPGDGYTF	TGTGCCAGCAGCTTGGGTCCAGGGGATGGCTACACCTTC
TRBV6-5	TRBD2	14	few	TRBJ2-2	CASSRGEGTGELFF	TGTGCCAGCAGTAGAGGGGAGGGGACCGGGGAGCTGTTTTTT
TRBV7-3	NA	16	NA	TRBJ1-6	CASSLQGGRYNSPLHF	TGTGCCAGCAGCCTGCAGGGAGGACGGTATAATTCACCCCTCCACTTT
TRBV5-1	NA	15	NA	TRBJ2-6	CASSLSLSGANVLTF	TGCGCCAGCAGCTTGAGCTTATCTGGGGCCAACGTCCTGACTTTC
TRBV9	NA	14	NA	TRBJ1-2	CASSVSGLVDGYTF	TGTGCCAGCAGCGTATCCGGGTTGGTAGATGGCTACACCTTC
TRBV30	NA	17	few	TRBJ2-1	CAWRFYHGGRAPNEQFF	TGTGCCTGGCGCTTCTACCACGGGGGACGAGCTCCCAATGAGCAGTTCTTC
TRBV12-5	NA	14	NA	TRBJ1-2	CASGLVEGYYGYTF	TGTGCTAGTGGTTTGGTGGAGGGGTATTATGGCTACACCTTC
TRBV28	NA	14	NA	TRBJ2-7	CASSITGSSYEQYF	TGTGCCAGCAGTATTACAGGGAGCTCCTACGAGCAGTACTTC
TRBV27	TRBD1	16	NA	TRBJ2-1	CASSLPPDRDYNEQFF	TGTGCCAGCAGTTTACCTCCGGACAGGGACTACAATGAGCAGTTCTTC
TRBV11-3	NA	17	NA	TRBJ1-4	CASSLGTALMANEKLFF	TGTGCCAGCAGCTTAGGCACAGCCCTTATGGCTAATGAAAAACTGTTTTTT
TRBV29-1	TRBD1	13	once	TRBJ1-1	CSACDREDTEAFF	TGCAGCGCCTGTGACAGGGAGGACACTGAAGCTTTCTTT